One sample yielded the 2 T cell receptor beta chains listed below, sequenced in a study of shared clonotypes between healthy human individuals (dated by TCRdb to 2020 to 2021). The library relied on the immunoSEQ multiplex PCR assay. The source is immuneACCESS, and TCRdb retained only in-frame sequences with V and J called. Part of the clones is not carried over; for the studies checked, unresolved V genes explain less than half of this, and the remainder is unexplained. The sample table records over 1.4 million clones; approximately 96% of these occur just once. The ten top clones hold 0.95% to 1.5% of the sample. The specimen was naive CD4+ T cells sorted from blood. What this sample's cell subset or site label stands for: CD45RA+ positively selected. The receptors stem from a man in his thirties or forties in good health.

CDR3 bases: TGTGCCAGCTCACAGGGACTAGCGGAGTACAATGAGCAGTTCTTC. It specifies CASSQGLAEYNEQFF. This chain links TRBV18 with TRBJ2-1; 11 nucleotides line up with TRBD2. With 4 bases clipped from V and 4 bases from J, the junction kept 3 bases outside the gene matches. The CDR3 spans 15 residues. The germline V gene has CDR1 KGHSH and CDR2 LQKENI. The variable domain in full, completed from reference TRBV18 and TRBJ2-1, reads NAGVMQNPRHLVRRRGQEARLRCSPMKGHSHVYWYRQLPEEGLKFMVYLQKENIIDESGMPKERFSAEFPKEGPSILRIQQVVRGDSAAYFCASSQGLAEYNEQFFGPGTRLTVL.

This clone was observed once. The sample has other DNA sequences that encode this CDR3 too. This chain links TRBV5-6 with TRBJ1-5; D not certain. The CDR3 covers 15 residues. Per the germline V gene, CDR1 is SGHDT and CDR2 is YYEEEE. Between the trimmed V and J ends, which lost 0 bases and 3 bases, there was a span of 10 bases. The CDR3 DNA follows: TGTGCCAGCAGCTTGGCCGGGAGGCCCAATCAGCCCCAGCATTTT. It specifies CASSLAGRPNQPQHF.